This T cell receptor beta chain derives from a study of blood T cell repertoires in COVID-19 (dated by TCRdb to the early 2020s). In terms of the full investigation: Samples covering the acute and convalescent phases of COVID-19 were provided by collaborators in the United States, Italy and Spain. The prospective study material was composed of cDNA or gDNA derived from T cells, B-cell-depleted T cells, or PBMCs. The dataset comprised deeply sampled blood TCRbeta repertoires from subjects exposed to, actively infected with, or recovered from COVID-19. The repertoires were released in a freely available public database intended as a resource for research on the immune response to SARS-CoV-2. The samples were drawn from two sources: the first 160 participants of the ongoing ImmuneRACE study, and over 950 subjects contributed by 6 global collaborators. The sample metadata nearly always contained a de-identified subject ID, COVID-19 status, age in years and sex. Where available, HLA class I and class II types were obtained from metadata supplied by the sample provider rather than from assay-based typing.

V is shortened by 0 bases, J by 7 bases, and the region joining them spans 7 bases. CDR1 and CDR2, looked up from the germline V gene (reference sequence), are LGHDT and YNNKEL. Spanning cysteine to phenylalanine, the CDR3 consists of 13 amino acids. Just CDR3 DNA is preserved here, 39 bases in frame from base 1. TCRbeta CDR3 regions were amplified from genomic DNA by means of the immunoSEQ Assay, a bias-controlled multiplex PCR. As for how the authors treated the data: Nucleated cell counts per sample were estimated from amplification of reference gene primers within the assay. To quantify the absolute abundance of each unique TCRbeta CDR3 rearrangement, sequence reads were collapsed and filtered. Productive Simpson clonality was computed per sample as the square root of Simpson's diversity index over productive rearrangements. Held by TCRdb, this immuneACCESS table contains in-frame sequences only and omits some clones. Under half of the omission traces to an unresolved V gene where checked; the cause of the rest is unknown. V and J calls and clone size are given by that table; D and trimming were obtained from the DNA. The sample records approximately 200,000 clones, roughly 79% of which are singletons. Clones ranked in the top ten supply 6.9% of the sample.

Collaborating institutions collected whole blood in K2EDTA tubes following their own protocols. For TCRbeta analysis, collaborators shipped samples in one of three forms: frozen whole blood, isolated PBMCs, or DNA extracted from either of those sample types. As to this clone: There is no known antigen for this receptor. No much larger clone exists at a distance of one base, and base qualities are not known.

Results the study describes overall, beyond this receptor: The amount of clinical and demographic metadata varied by source and participant and was provided uncurated.

The receptor's source is a human donor with acute or convalescent COVID-19. The donor label of this sample is uncertain. The rearranged segments are TRBV3-1 (or the pseudogene TRBV3-2) and TRBJ1-5; TRBD1 could be the D gene, as 5 bases match. Sequenced material: peripheral blood. The CDR3 loop reads CASSQDRAQPQHF. The DNA sequence is as follows: TGTGCCAGCAGCCAAGACAGGGCCCAGCCCCAGCATTTT.